The rows below give T cell receptor beta chains drawn from one sample of a study of blood T cell repertoires in COVID-19. Assay used: immunoSEQ multiplex PCR; TCRdb lists only in-frame clones, some missing. In the table there are 55,000 to 65,000 clones, more than 65% of which are singletons. The sequencing input was peripheral blood. Every receptor here comes from a woman aged 60-75 years with acute or convalescent COVID-19. The CDR3 runs from the conserved cysteine through the conserved F or W. Each record gives: J gene, CDR3 length, clone size, D gene, V gene, CDR3 DNA, CDR3 protein. D genes are given only for firm matches. Size is stated for part of the rows, as once, few or many counts, or as a class when the clone is expanded.

TRBJ1-1	13	.	.	TRBV12-3/TRBV12-4	TGTGCCAGCAGTTTGGCGCCCGCAGGGGAAGCTTTCTTT	CASSLAPAGEAFF
TRBJ1-1	14	few	.	TRBV5-1	TGCGCCAGCGACTTGGGGACATTGAACACTGAAGCTTTCTTT	CASDLGTLNTEAFF
TRBJ2-7	15	.	.	TRBV15	TGTGCCACCAGCAGAGAGCGGGGTTCCCCCTACGAGCAGTACTTC	CATSRERGSPYEQYF
TRBJ1-1	15	.	.	TRBV3-1/TRBV3-2	TGTGCCAGCAGCCAAGGGCAGGTTTTGAACACTGAAGCTTTCTTT	CASSQGQVLNTEAFF
TRBJ1-5	17	.	.	TRBV4-1	TGCGCCAGCAGCCAAGATGGGGCACCGTATAGCAATCAGCCCCAGCATTTT	CASSQDGAPYSNQPQHF
TRBJ2-3	13	.	TRBD1	TRBV14	TGTGCCAGCAGCCAGGACAGGGGGGGGACGCAGTATTTT	CASSQDRGGTQYF
TRBJ1-1	13	few	.	TRBV30	TGTGCCTGGAGTGTGGGGCACGGGGGTTCAGCTTTCTTT	CAWSVGHGGSAFF
TRBJ2-2	16	.	.	TRBV6-5	TGTGCCAGCAGTTACTCGCTGACAGCCGACACCGGGGAGCTGTTTTTT	CASSYSLTADTGELFF
TRBJ2-1	14	.	TRBD2	TRBV19	TGTGCCAGTAGTATACTCGCGGGGGTACGCGAGCAGTTCTTC	CASSILAGVREQFF
TRBJ2-2	15	.	.	TRBV2	TGTGCCAGCAGTGAGGCCAGGGCGAACACCGGGGAGCTGTTTTTT	CASSEARANTGELFF
TRBJ1-2	13	.	.	TRBV10-2	TGCGCCAGCAGTGAGGCGGATCGCTATGGCTACACCTTC	CASSEADRYGYTF
TRBJ1-1	13	.	.	TRBV30	TGTGCCTGGAGTGTACGTGGAGACACTGAAGCTTTCTTT	CAWSVRGDTEAFF
TRBJ1-3	15	.	.	TRBV14	TGTGCCAGCAGCCAAGTGCGGGGGAGTGGAAACACCATATATTTT	CASSQVRGSGNTIYF